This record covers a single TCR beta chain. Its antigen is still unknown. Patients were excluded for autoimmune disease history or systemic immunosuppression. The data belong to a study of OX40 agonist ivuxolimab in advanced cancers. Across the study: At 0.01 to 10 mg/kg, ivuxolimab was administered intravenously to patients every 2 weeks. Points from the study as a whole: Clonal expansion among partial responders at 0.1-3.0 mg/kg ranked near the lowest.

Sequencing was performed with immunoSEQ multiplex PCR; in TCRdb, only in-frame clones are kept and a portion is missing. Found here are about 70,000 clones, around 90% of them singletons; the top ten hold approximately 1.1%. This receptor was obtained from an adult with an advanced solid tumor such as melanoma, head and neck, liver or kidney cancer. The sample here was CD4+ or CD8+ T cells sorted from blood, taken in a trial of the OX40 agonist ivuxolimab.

The CDR3, as DNA: TGTGCCAGTAGTAAGAGTACTGGGTTAAACATTCAGTACTTC. It is translated as CASSKSTGLNIQYF. The chain couples TRBV19 to TRBJ2-4; D ambiguous. Germline CDR1 reads LNHDA; CDR2 reads SQIVND (reference sequence). The V gene lost 4 bases and the J gene lost 6 bases, with 13 bases spanning the gap. The CDR3 contains 14 residues.